Shown below are 14 T cell receptor beta chains from a single sample sequenced in a study of T-cell memory formation after mild COVID-19. One entry per CDR3 protein results from TCRdb running MiXCR on the 5' RACE reads. The sample lists under 300,000 distinct CDR3 sequences; 7% to 10% were seen once. Sequencing was done on a sample of PBMCs or a T cell subset sorted from them (not recorded which). The receptors stem from a man between 18 and 29 years old who had mild COVID-19 (a few samples of this study predate the infection). Cell type and time point are not known.

The chain employs TRBV10-3 and TRBJ1-2; maybe TRBD1 (6 bases). The V and J ends lost 6 bases and 2 bases respectively, with 19 bases between them. Germline V gene sequence: CDR1 ENHRY, CDR2 SYGVKD. CDR3 length: 16 amino acids. CDR3 protein: CAISAVWGARNYGYTF. CDR3 nucleotide sequence: TGTGCCATCAGCGCAGTCTGGGGGGCGCGGAACTATGGCTACACCTTC.

This clonotype has ten or more counts. This rearrangement joins TRBV10-3 to TRBJ2-5; the match to TRBD2 covers 9 bases. The CDR3 totals 15 residues. Germline CDR1 ENHRY, CDR2 SYGVKD. The V gene end was trimmed by 3 bases and the J gene end by 5 bases; junction bases not matched to a gene: 7. Here the CDR3 reads CAISEGGGARETQYF. As DNA, the CDR3 is TGTGCCATCAGTGAAGGCGGGGGGGCCCGTGAGACCCAGTACTTC.

In this sample, this clonotype turned up a few times. The chain carries TRBV6-2 or TRBV6-3 and TRBJ2-1, with D uncertain. The CDR3 is made up of 13 amino acids. From germline, CDR1 is MNHEY and CDR2 SVGEGT. Trimming stripped 6 bases from V and 6 bases from J, with 12 bases between. The CDR3 loop is CASSGAPGNEQFF. The CDR3 DNA sequence: TGTGCCAGCAGCGGAGCGCCCGGCAATGAGCAGTTCTTC.

This clonotype was counted only a few times. The chain is built from TRBV5-4 and TRBJ2-6; 9 bases line up with TRBD1. In germline, CDR1 is SGHNT, CDR2 YYREEE (reference sequence). The CDR3 runs 18 residues. The J segment lost 3 bases and the V segment lost 3 bases, leaving 10 bases of the junction unmatched. This CDR3 is CASSSTTGGAFGANVLTF. CDR3 sequence (DNA): TGTGCCAGCAGCTCCACCACAGGGGGCGCTTTTGGGGCCAACGTCCTGACTTTC.

This clonotype has a handful of counts. V usage is TRBV6-6 and J usage is TRBJ2-7; 7 positions match TRBD1. With V trimmed by 5 bases and J by 2 bases, 6 bases remained unmatched. Germline loops: CDR1 MNHNY, CDR2 SVGAGI (reference sequence). The CDR3 extends over 14 amino acids. The DNA of the CDR3 is TGTGCCAGCAGTACCCCGGGACAGCCCTACGAGCAGTACTTC. It specifies CASSTPGQPYEQYF.

This clonotype came up a few times. The rearrangement uses TRBV6-1 and TRBJ2-7; D is uncertain. The length of the CDR3 is 12 residues. Trimming took 8 bases from V and 3 from J, leaving 11 bases between them. Per the germline V gene, CDR1 is MNHNS and CDR2 is SASEGT. The CDR3 DNA sequence: TGTGCCAGCGGAAGCACCTTCTACGAGCAGTACTTC. The encoded protein is CASGSTFYEQYF.

This clonotype has only a few counts. The chain's CDR3 is CASSQDRGNEKLFF. CDR3 nucleotides: TGCGCCAGCAGCCAGGACAGGGGAAATGAAAAACTGTTTTTT. This sequence joins TRBV4-3 and TRBJ1-4, with 9 bases that match TRBD1. Unmatched junction bases numbered 1, after V lost 3 bases and J lost 5 bases. The CDR3 consists of 14 residues. Germline lookup yields CDR1 LGHNA and CDR2 YSLEER.

The chain recombines TRBV28 with TRBJ1-6, with D unresolved. The CDR3 is 14 amino acids. From germline, CDR1 is MDHEN and CDR2 SYDVKM. Trimming took off 6 bases at V and 7 bases at J, with 13 bases between the two ends. CDR3 in DNA: TGTGCCAGCAGCCCCAGTATCAGCAATTCACCCCTCCACTTT. Its protein product is CASSPSISNSPLHF.

The J gene is TRBJ2-1, the V gene TRBV4-3, with no clear D. CDR1 LGHNA and CDR2 YSLEER come from the germline V gene. V dropped 0 bases and J dropped 4 bases, with 10 bases sitting between them. CDR3 length: 15 residues. CDR3 loop: CASSQENTVYNEQFF. In nucleotides, the CDR3 is TGCGCCAGCAGCCAAGAGAATACAGTTTACAATGAGCAGTTCTTC.

This clonotype showed up just a few times. V gene TRBV20-1 combines with J gene TRBJ2-3, with 8 bases aligning to TRBD1. The CDR3 runs 14 residues. J lost 1 base, V lost 1 base, and 1 base had no gene match. The germline V gene has CDR1 DFQATT and CDR2 SNEGSKA (reference sequence). The CDR3 loop is CSARAGGGTDTQYF. The CDR3 DNA reads as TGCAGTGCTAGAGCAGGGGGCGGCACAGATACGCAGTATTTT.

This clonotype has more than one count but fewer than ten. The CDR3 loop is CASTQGTEAFF. In DNA form, the CDR3 reads TGCGCCAGTACACAGGGGACTGAAGCTTTCTTT. The chain couples TRBV5-1 to TRBJ1-1; 7 bases are shared with TRBD1. The CDR3 loop spans 11 amino acids. Germline V lookup: CDR1 SGHRS, CDR2 YFSETQ. V dropped 8 bases and J dropped 5; count of bases not matched to a gene: 3.

The table lists this clonotype with many counts. The V gene is TRBV4-3, the J gene TRBJ2-2; 7 bases line up with TRBD2. Trimming at V came to 4 bases and at J to 1 base, leaving 3 bases not matched to a gene. This CDR3 has 15 residues. Germline CDR1 is LGHNA and CDR2 is YSLEER. CDR3 DNA: TGCGCCAGCAGCCTAAAGCGGGGGAACACCGGGGAGCTGTTTTTT. Its translation: CASSLKRGNTGELFF.

The chain combines TRBV7-2 with TRBJ2-1; 10 bases match TRBD2. V lost 5 bases, J lost 8 bases, and 12 bases stayed unmatched. The CDR3 consists of 16 residues. CDR1 is SGHTA, CDR2 FQGNSA, per germline. CDR3 in DNA: TGTGCCAGCAGCCCCCGGAGCGGGGGGGCAAAAGATGAGCAGTTCTTC. It yields the protein CASSPRSGGAKDEQFF.

The rearrangement joins TRBV3-1 to TRBJ1-2; a weak D match, TRBD1 (6 bases). CDR3 length: 14 amino acids. CDR1 and CDR2 from the germline V gene are LGHDT and YNNKEL (reference sequence). Trimming stripped 3 bases from V and 8 bases from J, with 16 bases between. CDR3 sequence: CASSHVGSGGGYTF. The CDR3 coding sequence is TGTGCCAGCAGCCACGTGGGTTCGGGGGGCGGCTACACCTTC.